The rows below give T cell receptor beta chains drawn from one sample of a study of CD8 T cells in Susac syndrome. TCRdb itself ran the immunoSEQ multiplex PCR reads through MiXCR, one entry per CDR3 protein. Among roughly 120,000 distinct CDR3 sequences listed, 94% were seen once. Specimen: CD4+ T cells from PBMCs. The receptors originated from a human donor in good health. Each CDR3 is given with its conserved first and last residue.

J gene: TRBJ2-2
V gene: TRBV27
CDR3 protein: CASRDGEGGELFF

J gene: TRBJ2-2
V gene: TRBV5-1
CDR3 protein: CASSLLSQGPNTGELFF

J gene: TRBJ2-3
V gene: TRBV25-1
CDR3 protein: CASSESGTRSTDTQYF

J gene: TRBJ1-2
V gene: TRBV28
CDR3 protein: CASSPAGTAGSNYGYTF

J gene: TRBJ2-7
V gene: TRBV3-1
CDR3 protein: CASSQDDRVPEQYF

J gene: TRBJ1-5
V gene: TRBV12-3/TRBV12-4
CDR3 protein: CASSRREKPQHF

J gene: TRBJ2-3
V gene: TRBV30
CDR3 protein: CAWSDGNTDTQYF

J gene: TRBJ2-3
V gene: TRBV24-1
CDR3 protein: CATSAQREDSGTDTQYF

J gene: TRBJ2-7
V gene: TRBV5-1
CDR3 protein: CASSLAAGGVWEQYF

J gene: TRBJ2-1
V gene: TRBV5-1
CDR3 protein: CASSFYSYGLARNLSNADNEQFF

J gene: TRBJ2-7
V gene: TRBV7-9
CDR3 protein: CASSSHRIDEQYF

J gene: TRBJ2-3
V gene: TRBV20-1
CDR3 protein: CSARGPDTQYF

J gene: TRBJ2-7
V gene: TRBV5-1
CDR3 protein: CASSLNSLGQGHEQYF

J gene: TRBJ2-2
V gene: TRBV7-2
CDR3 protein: CASSPPTSRNTGELFF

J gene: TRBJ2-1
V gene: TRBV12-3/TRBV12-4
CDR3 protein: CASRTLGSGNNEQFF

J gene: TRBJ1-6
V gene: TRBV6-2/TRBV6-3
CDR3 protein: CASSYRTEPLNSPLHF

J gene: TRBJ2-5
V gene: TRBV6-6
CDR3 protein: CASSYGTEETQYF

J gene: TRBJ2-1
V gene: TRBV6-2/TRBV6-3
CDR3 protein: CASRRPGGRRDNEQFF

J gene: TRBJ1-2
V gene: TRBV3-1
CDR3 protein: CASSQALPGGYTF

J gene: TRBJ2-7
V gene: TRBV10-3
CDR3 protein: CAITTTGLYEQYF

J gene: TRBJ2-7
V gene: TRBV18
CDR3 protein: CASSPRDRVYEQYF

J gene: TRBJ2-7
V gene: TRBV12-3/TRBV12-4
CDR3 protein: CASSHRDRGNEQYF

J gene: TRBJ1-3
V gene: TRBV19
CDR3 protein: CASRVGNTIYF

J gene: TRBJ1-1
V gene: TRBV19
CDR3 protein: CASSMRAGNTEAFF

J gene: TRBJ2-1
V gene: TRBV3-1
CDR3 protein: CASSQKGGEQFF

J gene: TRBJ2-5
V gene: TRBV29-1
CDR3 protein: CSVVGTSGRGLRETQYF

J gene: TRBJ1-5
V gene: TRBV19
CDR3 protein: CASSIPRQPQHF

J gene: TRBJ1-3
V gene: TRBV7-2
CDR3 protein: CASSLAEVSGNTIYF

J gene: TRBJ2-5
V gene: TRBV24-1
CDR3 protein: CATSNTGMYQETQYF

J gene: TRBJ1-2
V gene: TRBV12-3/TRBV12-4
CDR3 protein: CASSTRDYGYTF

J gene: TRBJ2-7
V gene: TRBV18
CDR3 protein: CASSPTSRGEQYF

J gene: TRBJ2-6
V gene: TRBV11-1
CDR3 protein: CASTLDGANVLTF

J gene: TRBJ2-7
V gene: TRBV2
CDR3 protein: CASKDRYNYEQYF

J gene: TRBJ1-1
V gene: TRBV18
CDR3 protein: CASSPQGSNTEAFF

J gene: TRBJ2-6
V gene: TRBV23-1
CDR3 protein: CAGPGSGANVLTF

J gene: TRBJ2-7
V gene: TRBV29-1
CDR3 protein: CSAADSYEQYF

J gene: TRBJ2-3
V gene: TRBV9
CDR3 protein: CASSVIGFTDTQYF

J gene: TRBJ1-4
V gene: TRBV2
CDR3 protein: CASSETVRSNEKLFF

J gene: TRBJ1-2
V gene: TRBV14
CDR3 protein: CASSQEGSANYGYTF

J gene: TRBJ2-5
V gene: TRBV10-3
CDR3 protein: CAISSNGETQYF

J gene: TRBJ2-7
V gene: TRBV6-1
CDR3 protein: CASSRGGLQGEQYF

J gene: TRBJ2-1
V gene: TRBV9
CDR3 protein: CASSVEGRGGYNEQFF

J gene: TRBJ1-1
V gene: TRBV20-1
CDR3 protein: CSARTGIGTEAFF

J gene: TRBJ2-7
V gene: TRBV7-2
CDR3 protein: CASSPGRTSGYAYEQYF

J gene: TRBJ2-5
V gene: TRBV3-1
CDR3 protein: CATLLLEGPQETQYF

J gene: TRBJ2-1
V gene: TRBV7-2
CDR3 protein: CASSFSGDEQFF

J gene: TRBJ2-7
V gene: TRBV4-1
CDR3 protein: CASSQEGEEQYF

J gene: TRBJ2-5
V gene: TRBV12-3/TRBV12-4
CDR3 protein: CASSFFGETQYF